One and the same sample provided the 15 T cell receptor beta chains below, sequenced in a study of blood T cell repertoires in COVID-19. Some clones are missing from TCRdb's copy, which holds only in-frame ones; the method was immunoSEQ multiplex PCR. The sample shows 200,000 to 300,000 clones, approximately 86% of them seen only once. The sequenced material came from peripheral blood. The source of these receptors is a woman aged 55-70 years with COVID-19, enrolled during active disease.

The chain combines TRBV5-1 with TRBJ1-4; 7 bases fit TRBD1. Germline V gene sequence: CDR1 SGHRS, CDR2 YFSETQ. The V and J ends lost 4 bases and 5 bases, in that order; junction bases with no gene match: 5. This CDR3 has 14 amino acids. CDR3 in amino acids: CASSQTGVNEKLFF. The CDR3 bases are TGCGCCAGCAGCCAAACAGGGGTGAATGAAAAACTGTTTTTT.

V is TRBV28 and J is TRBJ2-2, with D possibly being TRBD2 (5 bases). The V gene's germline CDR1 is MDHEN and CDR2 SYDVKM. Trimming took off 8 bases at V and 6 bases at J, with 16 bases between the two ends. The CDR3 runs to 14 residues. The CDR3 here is CASSYRGLPGELFF. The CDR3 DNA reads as TGTGCCAGCTCCTACAGAGGGTTGCCCGGGGAGCTGTTTTTT.

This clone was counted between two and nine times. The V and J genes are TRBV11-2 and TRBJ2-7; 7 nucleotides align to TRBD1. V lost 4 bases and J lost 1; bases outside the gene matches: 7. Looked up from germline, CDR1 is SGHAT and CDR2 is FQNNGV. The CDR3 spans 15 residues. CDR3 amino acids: CASSSNRDSSYEQYF. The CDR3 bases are TGTGCCAGCAGCTCCAACCGGGACAGTTCCTACGAGCAGTACTTC.

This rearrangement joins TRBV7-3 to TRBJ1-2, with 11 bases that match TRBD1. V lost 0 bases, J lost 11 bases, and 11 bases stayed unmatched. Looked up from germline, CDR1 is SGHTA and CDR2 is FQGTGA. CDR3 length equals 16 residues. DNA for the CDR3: TGTGCCAGCAGCTTAACGTCGGACAGGGGGCGAGGAGGTTACACCTTC. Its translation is CASSLTSDRGRGGYTF.

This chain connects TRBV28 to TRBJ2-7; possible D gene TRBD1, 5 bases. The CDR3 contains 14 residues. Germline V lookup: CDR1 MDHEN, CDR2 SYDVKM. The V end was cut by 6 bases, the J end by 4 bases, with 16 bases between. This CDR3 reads CASRVDRDPYEQYF. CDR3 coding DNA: TGTGCCAGCAGGGTCGACAGAGACCCTTACGAGCAGTACTTC.

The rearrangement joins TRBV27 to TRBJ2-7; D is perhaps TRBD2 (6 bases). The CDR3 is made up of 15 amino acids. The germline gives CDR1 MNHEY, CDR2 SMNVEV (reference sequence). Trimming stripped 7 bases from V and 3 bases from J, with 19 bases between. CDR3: CASTTAGMRDYEQYF. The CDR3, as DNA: TGTGCCAGCACCACTGCTGGGATGCGGGACTACGAGCAGTACTTC.

The CDR3 here is CSAGDRGDTGELFF. CDR3 sequence (DNA): TGCAGCGCTGGGGACAGGGGAGATACCGGGGAGCTGTTTTTT. This chain joins TRBV29-1 and TRBJ2-2; 10 bases line up with TRBD1. J lost 5 bases, V lost 7 bases, and 7 bases had no gene match. From germline, CDR1 is SQVTM and CDR2 ANQGSEA. The CDR3 sequence is 14 residues long.

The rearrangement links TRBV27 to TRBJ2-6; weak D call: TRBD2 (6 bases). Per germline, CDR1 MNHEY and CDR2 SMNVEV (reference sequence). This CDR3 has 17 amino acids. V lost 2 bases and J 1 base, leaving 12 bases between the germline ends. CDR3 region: CASSLIEAGSGANVLTF. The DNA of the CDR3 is TGTGCCAGCAGTTTAATTGAGGCGGGGTCTGGGGCCAACGTCCTGACTTTC. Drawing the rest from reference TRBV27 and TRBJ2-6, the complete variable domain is EAQVTQNPRYLITVTGKKLTVTCSQNMNHEYMSWYRQDPGLGLRQIYYSMNVEVTDKGDVPEGYKVSRKEKRNFPLILESPSPNQTSLYFCASSLIEAGSGANVLTFGAGSRLTVL.

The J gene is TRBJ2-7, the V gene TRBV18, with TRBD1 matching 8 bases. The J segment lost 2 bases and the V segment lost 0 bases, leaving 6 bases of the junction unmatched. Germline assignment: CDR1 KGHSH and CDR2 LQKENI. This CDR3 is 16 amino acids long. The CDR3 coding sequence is TGTGCCAGCTCACCACCTTTGCCACAGGGGGCCTACGAGCAGTACTTC. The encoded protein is CASSPPLPQGAYEQYF.

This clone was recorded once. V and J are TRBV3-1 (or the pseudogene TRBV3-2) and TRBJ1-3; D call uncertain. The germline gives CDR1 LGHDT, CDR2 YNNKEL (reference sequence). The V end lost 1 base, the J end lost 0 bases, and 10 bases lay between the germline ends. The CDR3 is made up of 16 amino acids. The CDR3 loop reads CASSQGAGTSGNTIYF. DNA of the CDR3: TGTGCCAGCAGCCAAGGGGCCGGCACCTCTGGAAACACCATATATTTT.

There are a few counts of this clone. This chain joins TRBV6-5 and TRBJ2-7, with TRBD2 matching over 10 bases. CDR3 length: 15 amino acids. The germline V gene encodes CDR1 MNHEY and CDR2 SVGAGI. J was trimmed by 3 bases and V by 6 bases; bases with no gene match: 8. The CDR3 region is CASRAALAGIYEQYF. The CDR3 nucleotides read TGTGCCAGCAGGGCCGCACTAGCGGGGATCTACGAGCAGTACTTC.

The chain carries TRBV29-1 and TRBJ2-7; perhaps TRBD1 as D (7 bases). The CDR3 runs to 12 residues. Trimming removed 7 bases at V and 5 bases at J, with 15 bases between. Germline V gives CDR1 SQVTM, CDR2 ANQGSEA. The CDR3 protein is CSAGEQGHEQYF. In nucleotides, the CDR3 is TGCAGCGCGGGGGAACAGGGGCACGAGCAGTACTTC.

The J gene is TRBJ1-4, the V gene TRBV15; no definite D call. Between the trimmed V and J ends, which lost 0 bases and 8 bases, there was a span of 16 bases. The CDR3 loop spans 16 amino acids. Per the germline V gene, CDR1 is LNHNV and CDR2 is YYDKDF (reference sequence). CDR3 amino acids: CATSRDRGGSGEKLFF. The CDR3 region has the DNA TGTGCCACCAGCAGAGATCGAGGAGGGTCGGGAGAAAAACTGTTTTTT.

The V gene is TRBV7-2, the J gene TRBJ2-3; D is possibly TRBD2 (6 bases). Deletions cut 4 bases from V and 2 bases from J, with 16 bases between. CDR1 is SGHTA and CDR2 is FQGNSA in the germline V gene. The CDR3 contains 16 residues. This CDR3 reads CASSSKLAQFTDTQYF. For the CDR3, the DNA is TGTGCCAGCAGCTCCAAGCTAGCGCAGTTCACAGATACGCAGTATTTT.

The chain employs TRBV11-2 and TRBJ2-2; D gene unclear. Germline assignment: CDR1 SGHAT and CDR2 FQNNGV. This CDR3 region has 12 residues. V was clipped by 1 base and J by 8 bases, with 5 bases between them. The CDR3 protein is CASSLVAGELFF. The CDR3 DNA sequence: TGTGCCAGCAGCTTAGTGGCTGGGGAGCTGTTTTTT.